This TCR beta chain was sequenced in a study of blood T cell repertoires in COVID-19. The data were produced by immunoSEQ multiplex PCR, yet TCRdb's version contains in-frame clones alone and is incomplete. The profile covers roughly 300,000 clones, with over 75% appearing a single time and roughly 7.1% taken by the ten largest. The CDR3 is made up of 16 amino acids. Germline CDR1 and CDR2: SGHTS and YDEGEE. The ends lost 0 bases at V and 4 bases at J; junction bases unmatched: 6. This TCR was sampled from a woman in her fifties or sixties who had recovered from COVID-19. The material sequenced was peripheral blood. V is TRBV5-8 and J is TRBJ2-3, with 9 bases aligning to TRBD1. This CDR3 reads CASSLDGTGRADTQYF. For the CDR3, the DNA is TGTGCCAGCAGCTTGGATGGGACAGGGAGGGCAGATACGCAGTATTTT. Full variable domain (outside the CDR3, taken from reference TRBV5-8 and TRBJ2-3): EAGVTQSPTHLIKTRGQQATLRCSPISGHTSVYWYQQALGLGLQFLLWYDEGEERNRGNFPPRFSGRQFPNYSSELNVNALELEDSALYLCASSLDGTGRADTQYFGPGTRLTVL.